The 16 T cell receptor beta chains reported below all come from one sample, sequenced in a study of shared clonotypes between healthy human individuals. The data were produced by immunoSEQ multiplex PCR, yet TCRdb's version contains in-frame clones alone and is incomplete. The profile shows about a million clones, approximately 72% of them singletons. Sequenced input: memory CD4+ T cells sorted from blood. The subset was: CD45RA-negative fraction. The source of these receptors is a man in his late teens or twenties in good health.

The V gene is TRBV9, the J gene TRBJ2-2; 8 positions match TRBD2. This CDR3 region has 16 residues. Per the germline V gene, CDR1 is SGDLS and CDR2 is YYNGEE. V trimming: 0 bases; J trimming: 1 base; junction bases outside the gene matches: 2. The CDR3 coding sequence is TGTGCCAGCAGCGTAGTGGGACTAGGGAACACCGGGGAGCTGTTTTTT. This translates into CASSVVGLGNTGELFF.

This clone was recorded once. Other nucleotide sequences in the sample specify the same CDR3. J is TRBJ2-1 and V is TRBV7-2, with D possibly TRBD2 on 5 matching bases. The CDR3 length is 15 residues. Trimming removed 2 bases at V and 4 bases at J, with 12 bases between. CDR1 SGHTA and CDR2 FQGNSA come from the germline V gene. CDR3 sequence: CASSLSGGFYNEQFF. The CDR3, as DNA: TGTGCCAGCAGCTTATCCGGAGGCTTTTACAATGAGCAGTTCTTC.

The chain carries TRBV4-1 and TRBJ1-4; tentative D call: TRBD1 (6 bases). The CDR3 loop spans 17 amino acids. The germline V and J ends were trimmed by 0 bases and 6 bases, with 17 bases remaining between them. Looked up from germline, CDR1 is MGHRA and CDR2 is YSYEKL. The CDR3 region has the DNA TGCGCCAGCAGCCAAGAAGGGGTTAACTGGGGGCATGAAAAACTGTTTTTT. It yields the protein CASSQEGVNWGHEKLFF.

The V and J genes are TRBV18 and TRBJ1-1, with 12 nucleotides matching TRBD1. J was trimmed by 1 base and V by 3 bases; bases with no gene match: 6. CDR1 KGHSH and CDR2 LQKENI come from the germline V gene. The CDR3 totals 17 residues. The CDR3 bases are TGTGCCAGCTCACCTAAGGGACAGGGGGCAGGGAACACTGAAGCTTTCTTT. It is translated as CASSPKGQGAGNTEAFF.

V and J are TRBV2 and TRBJ1-1, with D uncertain. The V gene lost 4 bases and the J gene lost 5 bases, with 11 bases spanning the gap. Germline V gene sequence: CDR1 SNHLY, CDR2 FYNNEI. There are 13 residues in the CDR3. CDR3 amino acids: CASSARVLTEAFF. The DNA of the CDR3 is TGTGCCAGCAGTGCTAGGGTTTTGACTGAAGCTTTCTTT.

The gene calls are TRBV25-1 and TRBJ2-2; 7 bases are shared with TRBD1. This CDR3 region has 15 residues. V shed 3 bases and J 1 base; nucleotides not matched to a gene: 2. Per germline, CDR1 MGHDK and CDR2 SYGVNS. This chain's CDR3 is CASSERTGNTGELFF. In DNA form, the CDR3 reads TGTGCCAGCAGTGAGAGGACAGGGAACACCGGGGAGCTGTTTTTT. The full variable domain, rest sourced from reference TRBV25-1 and TRBJ2-2, is EADIYQTPRYLVIGTGKKITLECSQTMGHDKMYWYQQDPGMELHLIHYSYGVNSTEKGDLSSESTVSRIRTEHFPLTLESARPSHTSQYLCASSERTGNTGELFFGEGSRLTVL.

The rearrangement uses TRBV11-2 and TRBJ2-1; D is perhaps TRBD1 or TRBD2 (5 bases each). This CDR3 comprises 14 residues. With 5 bases removed from V and 2 bases from J, the gap between germline ends came to 10 bases. Germline CDR1 is SGHAT and CDR2 is FQNNGV. The CDR3 DNA reads as TGTGCCAGCAGCCGGGACGCCCCCTACAATGAGCAGTTCTTC. Protein product: CASSRDAPYNEQFF.

The chain is built from TRBV2 and TRBJ2-1, with 9 bases matching TRBD2. V lost 8 bases and J lost 6; bases outside the gene matches: 5. Germline CDR1 and CDR2: SNHLY and FYNNEI. This CDR3 is built from 13 residues. The chain's CDR3 is CASAGTSPNEQFF. CDR3 sequence (DNA): TGTGCCAGCGCCGGGACTAGCCCCAATGAGCAGTTCTTC. Looking up the rest from reference TRBV2 and TRBJ2-1 gives the full variable domain: EPEVTQTPSHQVTQMGQEVILRCVPISNHLYFYWYRQILGQKVEFLVSFYNNEISEKSEIFDDQFSVERPDGSNFTLKIRSTKLEDSAMYFCASAGTSPNEQFFGPGTRLTVL.

The chain uses TRBV5-1 and TRBJ1-2; D is unresolved. V lost 4 bases and J 1 base, leaving 26 bases between the germline ends. The CDR3 runs to 19 residues. Germline V lookup: CDR1 SGHRS, CDR2 YFSETQ. Here the CDR3 DNA reads TGCGCCAGCAGCCCCGGTTCGAGCGGGCGCCTACCGATTAACTATGGCTACACCTTC. Its translation: CASSPGSSGRLPINYGYTF.

The rearrangement links TRBV19 to TRBJ1-1; D is perhaps TRBD1 (5 bases). V lost 8 bases, J lost 1 base, and 14 bases lay in between. This CDR3 region has 14 residues. CDR1 and CDR2 from the germline V gene are LNHDA and SQIVND (reference sequence). CDR3 residues: CASFPSGSNTEAFF. The DNA for the CDR3 is TGTGCCAGTTTCCCCTCAGGGTCGAACACTGAAGCTTTCTTT.

The chain uses TRBV6-5 and TRBJ2-7, with 7 bases aligning to TRBD1. The CDR3 length is 16 residues. The V segment lost 4 bases and the J segment 1 base; nucleotides outside the gene matches: 10. Germline CDR1 and CDR2: MNHEY and SVGAGI. The CDR3 nucleotides are TGTGCCAGCAGTTCCCCTCTCCCGGGACAGTCCTACGAGCAGTACTTC. Its translation: CASSSPLPGQSYEQYF.

V usage is TRBV10-2 and J usage is TRBJ2-7; D is perhaps TRBD1 (5 bases). The CDR3 is 15 residues long. Per the germline V gene, CDR1 is WSHSY and CDR2 is SAAADI. V lost 3 bases and J lost 0, with 12 bases in between. CDR3 bases: TGCGCCAGCAGTGATCGTGCCAGGGCCTCCTACGAGCAGTACTTC. This codes for CASSDRARASYEQYF.

V gene TRBV6-5 combines with J gene TRBJ2-2, with 7 bases matching TRBD1. V gave up 4 bases and J gave up 4 bases; unmatched junction bases: 6. The CDR3 is 15 amino acids. Germline values: CDR1 MNHEY, CDR2 SVGAGI. CDR3 coding DNA: TGTGCCAGCAGTTTCCTGACAGGGCCCACCGGGGAGCTGTTTTTT. Translated: CASSFLTGPTGELFF.

This clone occurred a few times. The rearrangement uses TRBV28 and TRBJ1-2; 7 bases are shared with TRBD1. Germline V lookup: CDR1 MDHEN, CDR2 SYDVKM. The CDR3 has 17 residues. Trimming at V came to 6 bases and at J to 2 bases, leaving 15 bases not matched to a gene. CDR3 protein: CASRLDGTGQRNYGYTF. CDR3 bases: TGTGCCAGCAGGTTGGATGGTACGGGACAGAGGAACTATGGCTACACCTTC.

With regard to this clone: This same CDR3 is encoded by further DNA sequences in the sample. CDR3 sequence: CASSEWGRTDTQYF. For the CDR3, the DNA is TGTGCCAGCAGTGAGTGGGGGCGCACAGATACGCAGTATTTT. The J gene is TRBJ2-3, the V gene TRBV2; D is possibly TRBD1 (6 bases). CDR3 length: 14 residues. CDR1 and CDR2 from the germline V gene are SNHLY and FYNNEI. Trimming stripped 3 bases from V and 1 base from J, with 8 bases between.

This clone was found a few times. The CDR3 region is CASSLPDFASSYNEQFF. Written as DNA, the CDR3 is TGTGCCAGCAGCTTACCCGACTTTGCGAGCTCCTACAATGAGCAGTTCTTC. The V call is TRBV7-9, the J call TRBJ2-1; D unresolved. V lost 2 bases and J lost 0, with 14 bases in between. CDR3 length equals 17 residues. Looked up from germline, CDR1 is SEHNR and CDR2 is FQNEAQ (reference sequence). Full variable domain (remainder filled in from reference TRBV7-9 and TRBJ2-1): DTGVSQNPRHKITKRGQNVTFRCDPISEHNRLYWYRQTLGQGPEFLTYFQNEAQLEKSRLLSDRFSAERPKGSFSTLEIQRTEQGDSAMYLCASSLPDFASSYNEQFFGPGTRLTVL.